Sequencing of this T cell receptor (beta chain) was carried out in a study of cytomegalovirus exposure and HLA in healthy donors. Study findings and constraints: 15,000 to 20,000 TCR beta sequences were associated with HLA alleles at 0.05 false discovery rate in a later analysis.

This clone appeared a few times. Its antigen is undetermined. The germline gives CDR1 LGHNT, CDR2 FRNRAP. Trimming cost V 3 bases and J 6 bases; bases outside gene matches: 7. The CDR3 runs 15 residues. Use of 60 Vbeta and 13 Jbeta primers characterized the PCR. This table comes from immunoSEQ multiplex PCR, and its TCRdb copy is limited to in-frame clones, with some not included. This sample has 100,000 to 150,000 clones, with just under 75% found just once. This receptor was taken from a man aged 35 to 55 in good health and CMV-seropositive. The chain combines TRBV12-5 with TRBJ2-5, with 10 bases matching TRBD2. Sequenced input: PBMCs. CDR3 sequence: CASGFSRSGGKTQYF. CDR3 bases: TGTGCTAGTGGTTTCAGCCGTAGCGGGGGGAAGACCCAGTACTTC.